This T cell receptor (beta chain) stems from a study of cytomegalovirus exposure and HLA in healthy donors. Study context: Of around 400 genotyped donors, about 81% grouped in the Caucasian-associated ancestry cluster.

Overall study findings and caveats: Cytomegalovirus-associated TCR beta chains were listed, numbering 164.

It was with 60 Vbeta and 13 Jbeta primers that the PCR ran. Per the authors' pipeline: An analysis performed later counted 75 million to 80 million unique TCR beta chains (roughly 11 million of them shared). The assay was immunoSEQ multiplex PCR, and TCRdb's table has in-frame clones only and misses some. Clone size and the V and J calls come from that table; the DNA yielded D and trimming. The profile shows roughly 150,000 clones, almost 85% of them singletons. Points on this clone: Its specificity is not known.

The TCR was taken from a man aged 25-45 years in good health and CMV-seropositive. The sample comprised PBMCs.

DNA for the CDR3: TGTGCCTGGAGCCGCTCCGGGTCCCAGATCGGTTCACCCCTCCACTTT. Translating it yields CAWSRSGSQIGSPLHF. The chain recombines TRBV30 with TRBJ1-6; D not certain. This CDR3 is 16 amino acids long. V was cut by 3 bases and J by 9 bases, with 21 bases left in between. In germline, CDR1 is GTSNPN, CDR2 SVGIG (reference sequence). Drawing the rest from reference TRBV30 and TRBJ1-6, the complete variable domain is SQTIHQWPATLVQPVGSPLSLECTVEGTSNPNLYWYRQAAGRGLQLLFYSVGIGQISSEVPQNLSASRPQDRQFILSSKKLLLSDSGFYLCAWSRSGSQIGSPLHFGNGTRLTVT.